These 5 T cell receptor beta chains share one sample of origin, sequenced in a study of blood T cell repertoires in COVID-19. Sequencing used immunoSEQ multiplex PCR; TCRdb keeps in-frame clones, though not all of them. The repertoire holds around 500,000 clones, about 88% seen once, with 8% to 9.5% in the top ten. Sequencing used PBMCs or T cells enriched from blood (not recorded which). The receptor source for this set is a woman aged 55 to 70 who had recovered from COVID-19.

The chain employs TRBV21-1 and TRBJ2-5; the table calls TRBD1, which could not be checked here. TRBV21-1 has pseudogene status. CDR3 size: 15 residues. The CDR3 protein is CASSPCLGREETQYF. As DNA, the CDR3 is TGTGCCAGCAGCCCATGCTTGGGCAGGGAAGAGACCCAGTACTTC.

The CDR3 is CASSPAVANTGELFF. The CDR3 nucleotides are TGTGCCAGCTCACCTGCGGTTGCGAACACCGGGGAGCTGTTTTTT. This sequence joins TRBV18 and TRBJ2-2; unclear D gene. There are 15 residues in the CDR3. In germline, CDR1 is KGHSH, CDR2 LQKENI. V lost 3 bases and J 0 bases, leaving 8 bases between the germline ends. Together with reference TRBV18 and TRBJ2-2, the CDR3 gives the full variable domain: NAGVMQNPRHLVRRRGQEARLRCSPMKGHSHVYWYRQLPEEGLKFMVYLQKENIIDESGMPKERFSAEFPKEGPSILRIQQVVRGDSAAYFCASSPAVANTGELFFGEGSRLTVL.

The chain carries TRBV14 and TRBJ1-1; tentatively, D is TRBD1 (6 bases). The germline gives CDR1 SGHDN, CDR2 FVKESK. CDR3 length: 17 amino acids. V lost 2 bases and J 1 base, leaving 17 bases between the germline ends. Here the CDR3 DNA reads TGTGCCAGCAGCCAAAGGCGTCCAGGGGCAAGGAACACTGAAGCTTTCTTT. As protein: CASSQRRPGARNTEAFF.

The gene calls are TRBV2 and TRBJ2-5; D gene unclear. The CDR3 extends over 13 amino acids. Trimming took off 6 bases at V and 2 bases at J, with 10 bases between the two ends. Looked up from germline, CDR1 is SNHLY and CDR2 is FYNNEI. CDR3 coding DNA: TGTGCCAGCAGCAGAGACATTCAAGAGACCCAGTACTTC. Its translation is CASSRDIQETQYF.

The CDR3 DNA follows: TGTGCCAGCAGCTTAGCGAGCGGAGGGGCGAGCAATCAGCCCCAGCATTTT. This codes for CASSLASGGASNQPQHF. This chain joins TRBV7-2 and TRBJ1-5, with D possibly TRBD1 on 5 matching bases. CDR1 and CDR2 (germline): SGHTA, FQGNSA. V lost 0 bases and J 1 base, leaving 13 bases between the germline ends. There are 17 residues in the CDR3.